This is a list of T cell receptor beta chains from one sample in a study of cytomegalovirus exposure and HLA in healthy donors. The assay was immunoSEQ multiplex PCR, and TCRdb's table has in-frame clones only and misses some. Altogether approximately 190,000 clones are present, about four fifths being singletons, with the ten largest covering roughly 1.5%. Source material: PBMCs. The receptor set was obtained from a woman in her late teens or twenties in good health and CMV-seronegative. The CDR3 runs from the conserved cysteine through the conserved F or W. The D gene is left open where the match is weak. Only some rows state a clone size, as once, few, many or a class for expanded clones.

clone_size: NA
d_call: TRBD1
v_call: TRBV10-2
j_call: TRBJ2-2
cdr3_aa: CASSFDRVTGELFF
cdr3_nt: TGCGCCAGCAGTTTCGACAGGGTCACCGGGGAGCTGTTTTTT

clone_size: NA
d_call: TRBD1
v_call: TRBV28
j_call: TRBJ2-7
cdr3_aa: CASRTTGTESYEQYF
cdr3_nt: TGTGCCAGCAGAACCACCGGGACAGAATCCTACGAGCAGTACTTC

clone_size: few
d_call: TRBD2
v_call: TRBV9
j_call: TRBJ2-6
cdr3_aa: CASSPIAPSSGITGANVLTF
cdr3_nt: TGTGCCAGCAGCCCAATCGCTCCGAGTAGCGGGATTACTGGGGCCAACGTCCTGACTTTC

clone_size: NA
d_call: TRBD2
v_call: TRBV11-3
j_call: TRBJ2-1
cdr3_aa: CASSSWREEDNEQFF
cdr3_nt: TGTGCCAGCAGCTCCTGGCGGGAGGAGGACAATGAGCAGTTCTTC

clone_size: NA
d_call: TRBD1
v_call: TRBV5-5
j_call: TRBJ2-3
cdr3_aa: CASSNRQGAPDTQYF
cdr3_nt: TGTGCCAGCAGCAATCGACAGGGGGCACCAGATACGCAGTATTTT

clone_size: NA
d_call: NA
v_call: TRBV10-3
j_call: TRBJ1-5
cdr3_aa: CAISDDRITNQPQHF
cdr3_nt: TGTGCCATCAGCGATGACAGGATCACCAATCAGCCCCAGCATTTT

clone_size: NA
d_call: NA
v_call: TRBV2
j_call: TRBJ1-2
cdr3_aa: CASSEWTADLYGYTF
cdr3_nt: TGTGCCAGCAGTGAATGGACAGCCGATCTCTATGGCTACACCTTC

clone_size: NA
d_call: NA
v_call: TRBV21-1
j_call: TRBJ1-3
cdr3_aa: CASRGQPGFSGNTIYF
cdr3_nt: TGTGCCAGCAGGGGACAGCCGGGGTTCTCTGGAAACACCATATATTTT

clone_size: NA
d_call: TRBD1
v_call: TRBV28
j_call: TRBJ2-7
cdr3_aa: CASSKDRGRIYEQYF
cdr3_nt: TGTGCCAGCAGTAAGGACAGGGGGCGGATATACGAGCAGTACTTC

clone_size: NA
d_call: NA
v_call: TRBV27
j_call: TRBJ2-1
cdr3_aa: CASSLSSYSGYNEQFF
cdr3_nt: TGTGCCAGCAGTTTATCCTCCTATAGCGGATACAATGAGCAGTTCTTC

clone_size: NA
d_call: TRBD1
v_call: TRBV27
j_call: TRBJ1-2
cdr3_aa: CASRRPGTGFGYTF
cdr3_nt: TGTGCCAGCAGACGTCCCGGGACAGGTTTTGGCTACACCTTC

clone_size: NA
d_call: TRBD2
v_call: TRBV19
j_call: TRBJ2-5
cdr3_aa: CASSRGTSGRGETQYF
cdr3_nt: TGTGCCAGTAGTAGGGGGACTAGCGGGAGGGGAGAGACCCAGTACTTC

clone_size: NA
d_call: NA
v_call: TRBV2
j_call: TRBJ2-1
cdr3_aa: CASRMVRGADEQFF
cdr3_nt: TGTGCCAGCAGAATGGTCAGGGGGGCGGATGAGCAGTTCTTC

clone_size: NA
d_call: TRBD2
v_call: TRBV11-3
j_call: TRBJ2-1
cdr3_aa: CASTPGLAGVEQFF
cdr3_nt: TGTGCCAGCACCCCGGGACTAGCGGGAGTGGAGCAGTTCTTC

clone_size: NA
d_call: TRBD1
v_call: TRBV6-5
j_call: TRBJ2-1
cdr3_aa: CASSRPGTGFNEQFF
cdr3_nt: TGTGCCAGCAGCCGACCCGGGACAGGGTTCAATGAGCAGTTCTTC

clone_size: NA
d_call: NA
v_call: TRBV4-3
j_call: TRBJ2-3
cdr3_aa: CASSQESAGEVPDTQYF
cdr3_nt: TGCGCCAGCAGCCAAGAGTCCGCAGGGGAAGTCCCAGATACGCAGTATTTT

clone_size: NA
d_call: NA
v_call: TRBV7-2
j_call: TRBJ2-3
cdr3_aa: CASSFSSTDTQYF
cdr3_nt: TGTGCCAGCAGCTTCTCTAGCACAGATACGCAGTATTTT

clone_size: NA
d_call: TRBD2
v_call: TRBV5-4
j_call: TRBJ2-5
cdr3_aa: CASSNRRVLAGQTQYF
cdr3_nt: TGTGCCAGCAGCAATCGTCGGGTGTTAGCGGGCCAGACCCAGTACTTC

clone_size: NA
d_call: TRBD2
v_call: TRBV6-6
j_call: TRBJ2-7
cdr3_aa: CASSYGRGSGYEQYF
cdr3_nt: TGTGCCAGCAGTTACGGACGCGGGAGTGGGTACGAGCAGTACTTC

clone_size: NA
d_call: TRBD2
v_call: TRBV7-8
j_call: TRBJ2-2
cdr3_aa: CASSLALGLAGVGDTGELFF
cdr3_nt: TGTGCCAGCAGCTTAGCGTTGGGACTAGCGGGAGTTGGGGACACCGGGGAGCTGTTTTTT

clone_size: few
d_call: TRBD2
v_call: TRBV4-3
j_call: TRBJ2-6
cdr3_aa: CASSQEIAGAGANVLTF
cdr3_nt: TGCGCCAGCAGCCAAGAAATAGCGGGAGCTGGGGCCAACGTCCTGACTTTC

clone_size: once
d_call: TRBD2
v_call: TRBV4-3
j_call: TRBJ2-1
cdr3_aa: CASSQVLAGTYNEQFF
cdr3_nt: TGCGCCAGCAGCCAAGTACTAGCGGGGACATACAATGAGCAGTTCTTC

clone_size: once
d_call: NA
v_call: TRBV25-1
j_call: TRBJ2-3
cdr3_aa: CASGHGGTDTQYF
cdr3_nt: TGTGCCAGCGGCCACGGGGGCACAGATACGCAGTATTTT

clone_size: NA
d_call: NA
v_call: TRBV6-1
j_call: TRBJ2-1
cdr3_aa: CASRLTYDEQFF
cdr3_nt: TGTGCCAGCAGGTTAACCTACGATGAGCAGTTCTTC

clone_size: NA
d_call: TRBD1
v_call: TRBV19
j_call: TRBJ1-2
cdr3_aa: CASSVDREMGNYGYTF
cdr3_nt: TGTGCCAGTAGCGTGGACAGGGAAATGGGTAACTATGGCTACACCTTC

clone_size: NA
d_call: TRBD1
v_call: TRBV5-5
j_call: TRBJ2-7
cdr3_aa: CASSRGQGTYEQYF
cdr3_nt: TGTGCCAGCAGCAGGGGACAGGGTACCTACGAGCAGTACTTC

clone_size: NA
d_call: TRBD2
v_call: TRBV10-2
j_call: TRBJ2-1
cdr3_aa: CASKSGTRLYNEQFF
cdr3_nt: TGCGCCAGCAAGTCCGGGACTAGGCTCTACAATGAGCAGTTCTTC

clone_size: NA
d_call: NA
v_call: TRBV7-9
j_call: TRBJ1-4
cdr3_aa: CASSLGRVGEKLFF
cdr3_nt: TGTGCCAGCAGCTTAGGACGGGTGGGTGAAAAACTGTTTTTT

clone_size: NA
d_call: NA
v_call: TRBV9
j_call: TRBJ2-3
cdr3_aa: CASSVTGVTDTQYF
cdr3_nt: TGTGCCAGCAGCGTAACGGGGGTCACAGATACGCAGTATTTT

clone_size: NA
d_call: NA
v_call: TRBV4-1
j_call: TRBJ2-3
cdr3_aa: CASSQRGGSDRDTQYF
cdr3_nt: TGCGCCAGCAGCCAAAGAGGTGGAAGTGACCGTGATACGCAGTATTTT

clone_size: NA
d_call: NA
v_call: TRBV2
j_call: TRBJ2-5
cdr3_aa: CASMVRGVSETQYF
cdr3_nt: TGTGCCAGCATGGTTCGGGGTGTGTCAGAGACCCAGTACTTC